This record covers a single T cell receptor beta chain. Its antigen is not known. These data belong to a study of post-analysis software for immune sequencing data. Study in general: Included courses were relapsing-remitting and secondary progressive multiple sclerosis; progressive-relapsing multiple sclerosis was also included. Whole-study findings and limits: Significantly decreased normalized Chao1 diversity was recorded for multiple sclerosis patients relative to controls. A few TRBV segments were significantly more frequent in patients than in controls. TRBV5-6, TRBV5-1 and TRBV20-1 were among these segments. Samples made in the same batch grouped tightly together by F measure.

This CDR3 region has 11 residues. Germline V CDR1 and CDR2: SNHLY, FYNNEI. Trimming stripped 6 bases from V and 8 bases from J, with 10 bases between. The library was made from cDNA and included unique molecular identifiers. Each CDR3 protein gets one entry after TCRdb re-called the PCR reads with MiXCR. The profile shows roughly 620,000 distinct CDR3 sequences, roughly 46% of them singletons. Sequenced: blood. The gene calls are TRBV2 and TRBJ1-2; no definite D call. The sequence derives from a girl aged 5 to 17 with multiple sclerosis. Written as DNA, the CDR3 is TGTGCCAGCAGAGGGCTGGGAGGCTACACCTTC. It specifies CASRGLGGYTF.